This TCR beta chain originates from a study of CD8+ T cells in alopecia areata. Across the whole study: Those patients who were treated received oral tofacitinib, which was given at 5 to 10 mg twice daily for moderate-to-severe alopecia areata.

Sequencing relied on a cDNA template that was reverse transcribed from extracted RNA. Assay used: immunoSEQ multiplex PCR; TCRdb lists only in-frame clones, some missing. The sample has some 150,000 clones; roughly nine tenths are singletons. As to this clone: Its target is not known.

As to treatment: oral pan-JAK inhibitor, 5-10 mg twice daily. Study-wide findings and caveats: Elevated clonality characterized lesional scalp relative to normal scalp, particularly in alopecia totalis/universalis. Patients shared TCRs less clearly than mice did, possibly for HLA-related reasons.

The input for sequencing was CD8+ T cells sorted from blood, taken at week 4, from a patient treated with tofacitinib. The receptor was isolated from a human donor with alopecia areata.

The CDR3 spells CASTSEGGANNSPLHF. The CDR3 DNA is TGTGCCAGCACCTCTGAAGGGGGGGCGAATAATTCACCCCTCCACTTT. The chain recombines TRBV5-4 with TRBJ1-6, with D tentatively TRBD1 (6 bases). Germline V CDR1 and CDR2: SGHNT, YYREEE (reference sequence). Trimming cost V 6 bases and J 5 bases, with 18 bases left between them. This CDR3 region has 16 residues.